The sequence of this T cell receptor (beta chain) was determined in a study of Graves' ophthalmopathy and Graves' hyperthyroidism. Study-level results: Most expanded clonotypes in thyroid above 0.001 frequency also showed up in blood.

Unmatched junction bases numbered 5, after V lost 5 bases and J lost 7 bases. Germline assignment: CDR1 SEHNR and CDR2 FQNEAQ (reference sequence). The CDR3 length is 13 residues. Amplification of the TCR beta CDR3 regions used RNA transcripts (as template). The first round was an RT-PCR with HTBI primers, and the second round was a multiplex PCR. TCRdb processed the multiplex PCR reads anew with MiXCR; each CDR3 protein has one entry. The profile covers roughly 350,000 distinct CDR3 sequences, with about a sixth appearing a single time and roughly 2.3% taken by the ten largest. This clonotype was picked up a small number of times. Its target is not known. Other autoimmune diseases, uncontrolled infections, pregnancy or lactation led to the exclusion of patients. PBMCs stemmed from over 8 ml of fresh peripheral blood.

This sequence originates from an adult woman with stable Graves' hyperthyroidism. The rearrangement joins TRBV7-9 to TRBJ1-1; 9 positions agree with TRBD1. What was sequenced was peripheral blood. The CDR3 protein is CASSPTGGNEAFF. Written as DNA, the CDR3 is TGTGCCAGCAGCCCGACAGGGGGAAATGAAGCTTTCTTT.